A selection of T cell receptor beta chains follows, all from one sample in a study of T cell changes during pregnancy in multiple sclerosis. Assay used: immunoSEQ multiplex PCR; TCRdb lists only in-frame clones, some missing. The data contain 35,000 to 45,000 clones, roughly 90% of them singletons. This specimen was CD8+ T cells from peripheral blood mononuclear cells, taken in the first trimester of pregnancy. The source of these receptors is a female donor with multiple sclerosis, enrolled in a pregnancy study. CDR3s include the opening cysteine and the closing phenylalanine or tryptophan. The D gene is left open where the match is weak. A row's size may be missing; if present it is once, few, many or a size class.

>.|.|TRBJ1-6|TRBV19
TGTGCCAGTAGTGTCCACCGGGGTATATGGCATTCACCCCTCCACTTT
CASSVHRGIWHSPLHF
>.|.|TRBJ1-3|TRBV9
TGTGCCAGCAGCGTAGAAGATTCACATGGGCACACCATATATTTT
CASSVEDSHGHTIYF
>TRBD2|.|TRBJ2-3|TRBV2
TGTGCCAGCTTGGAGGCTAGCGGGGGTCCAGATACGCAGTATTTT
CASLEASGGPDTQYF
>.|.|TRBJ1-1|TRBV7-9
TGTGGGATATCAGGGGTAGGCGGCACTGAAGCTTTCTTT
CGISGVGGTEAFF
>TRBD2|.|TRBJ2-5|TRBV4-1
TGCGCCAGCAGCCAACTAGCTGGGGAGGGGGAGACCCAGTACTTC
CASSQLAGEGETQYF
>TRBD1|.|TRBJ2-7|TRBV11-1
TGTGCCAGCAGCTTAATGGACAGGGGCGGCGAGCAGTACTTC
CASSLMDRGGEQYF
>TRBD2|few|TRBJ2-1|TRBV2
TGTGCCATCCCACTCCTCCTGGCGGGGGGGCGTGAGCAGTTCTTC
CAIPLLLAGGREQFF
>TRBD2|.|TRBJ2-7|TRBV6-1
TGTGCCAGCAGTGTAACTAGCGGCTCCTGGTACGAGCAGTACTTC
CASSVTSGSWYEQYF
>.|.|TRBJ1-5|TRBV6-1
TGTGCCAGCAGCCAAGTCCCACAGGGCAATCAGCCCCAGCATTTT
CASSQVPQGNQPQHF
>TRBD2|.|TRBJ2-1|TRBV5-6
TGTGCCAGCAGCTTGGAACCTTTGGCGGGGGGGCCTTACAATGAGCAGTTCTTC
CASSLEPLAGGPYNEQFF
>TRBD1|.|TRBJ1-1|TRBV6-5
TGTGCCAGCAGTTACGCCACAGGGGCTGAAGCTTTCTTT
CASSYATGAEAFF
>TRBD2|.|TRBJ2-3|TRBV9
TGTGCCAGCAGCGTAGATGACCGGGGGGGAGGTACAGATACGCAGTATTTT
CASSVDDRGGGTDTQYF
>TRBD1|.|TRBJ2-7|TRBV6-1
TGTGCCAGCAGTGGGGGACAGGGGGCAGGGGAGCAGTACTTC
CASSGGQGAGEQYF
>.|.|TRBJ1-4|TRBV11-2
TGTGCCAGCAGCAAAGGCCGGGGTGCTAATGAAAAACTGTTTTTT
CASSKGRGANEKLFF
>TRBD1|.|TRBJ2-7|TRBV6-5
TGTGCCAGCAGTTACTCGAGAGACAGGGGGACCTACGAGCAGTACTTC
CASSYSRDRGTYEQYF
>.|.|TRBJ2-7|TRBV29-1
TGCAGCGTTGAAAAACACGAATCCTACGAGCAGTACTTC
CSVEKHESYEQYF
>.|.|TRBJ2-7|TRBV10-3
TGTGCCATCAGTGATCCTGACAGGTTTGACGAGCAGTACTTC
CAISDPDRFDEQYF
>TRBD2|.|TRBJ2-7|TRBV9
TGTGCCAGCAGCGGACTAGCGGGGGAGGGCGAGCAGTACTTC
CASSGLAGEGEQYF
>.|.|TRBJ1-4|TRBV7-9
TGTGCCAGCAGCTTAAGTGAGGGCTCTAATGAAAAACTGTTTTTT
CASSLSEGSNEKLFF
>TRBD1|few|TRBJ2-7|TRBV6-1
TGTGCCAGCAGAAACGTGGGGACAGGGGACTACGAGCAGTACTTC
CASRNVGTGDYEQYF
>.|.|TRBJ2-7|TRBV5-1
TGCGCCAGCAGCCTATCCTCACGCGAGCAGTACTTC
CASSLSSREQYF
>.|.|TRBJ1-4|TRBV27
TGTGCCAGCAGTTACGGGACTTTCGGTGAAAAACTGTTTTTT
CASSYGTFGEKLFF
>.|.|TRBJ2-3|TRBV5-1
TGCGCCAGCAGCTTGTCTGGCACAGATACGCAGTATTTT
CASSLSGTDTQYF
>TRBD1|.|TRBJ1-2|TRBV6-1
TGTGCCAGCAGTGAAGGGACAGGGGATGGTAACTATGGCTATACCTTC
CASSEGTGDGNYGYTF
>.|.|TRBJ2-1|TRBV7-9
TGTGCCAGCAGCTTAGGGTTAAAAGGGGACAATGAGCAGTTCTTC
CASSLGLKGDNEQFF
>.|.|TRBJ2-3|TRBV7-9
TGTGCCAGCAGCCCCTATCAAGGGGATTCGGATACGCAGTATTTT
CASSPYQGDSDTQYF
>.|.|TRBJ1-1|TRBV19
TGTGCCAGTGTGGGTCGGGTAGGATATGGCACTGAAGCTTTCTTT
CASVGRVGYGTEAFF
>TRBD1|once|TRBJ2-7|TRBV5-4
TGTGCCAGCAGGGGCCAGGGGGACTACGAGCAGTACTTC
CASRGQGDYEQYF